This record looks at one TCR beta chain sequence and its context. Its antigen is undetermined. The data originate from a study of shared clonotypes between healthy human individuals. Findings of the study overall: Estimated clonotype richness was generally higher in naive than memory subsets.

Sequenced by immunoSEQ multiplex PCR; TCRdb stores in-frame clones only, minus some. Of about 1.5 million clones listed, approximately 98% were seen once; the top ten hold 0.4% to 0.45%. Unmatched junction bases numbered 18, after V lost 4 bases and J lost 6 bases. Germline loops: CDR1 MGHRA, CDR2 YSYEKL. The CDR3 is 18 residues long. Sequenced: naive CD4+ T cells sorted from blood. Stated subset: CD45RA+ positively selected. The sequence derives from a man aged 30 to 39 in good health. V usage is TRBV4-1 and J usage is TRBJ1-5, with 7 positions matching TRBD1. The CDR3 protein is CASSRRQGGGDGGQPQHF. In DNA, the CDR3 is TGCGCCAGCAGCCGCAGACAGGGAGGGGGGGACGGCGGTCAGCCCCAGCATTTT.